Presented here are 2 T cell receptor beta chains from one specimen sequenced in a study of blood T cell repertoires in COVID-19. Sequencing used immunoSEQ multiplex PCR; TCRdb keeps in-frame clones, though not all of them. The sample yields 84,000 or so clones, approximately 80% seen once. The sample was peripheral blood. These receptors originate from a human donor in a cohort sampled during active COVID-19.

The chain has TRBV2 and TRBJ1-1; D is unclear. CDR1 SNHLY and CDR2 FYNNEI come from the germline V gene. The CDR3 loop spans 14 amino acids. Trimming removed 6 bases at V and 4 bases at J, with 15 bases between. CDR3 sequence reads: CASRTELTSTEAFF. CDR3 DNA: TGTGCCAGCAGGACCGAACTAACAAGCACTGAAGCTTTCTTT.

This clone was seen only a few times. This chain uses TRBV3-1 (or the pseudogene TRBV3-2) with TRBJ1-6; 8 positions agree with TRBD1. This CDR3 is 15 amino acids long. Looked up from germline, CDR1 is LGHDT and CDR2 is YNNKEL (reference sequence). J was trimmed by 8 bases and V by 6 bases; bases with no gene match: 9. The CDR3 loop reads CASSLDRGRYSPLHF. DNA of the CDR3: TGTGCCAGCAGTCTCGACAGGGGTAGGTATTCACCCCTCCACTTT.